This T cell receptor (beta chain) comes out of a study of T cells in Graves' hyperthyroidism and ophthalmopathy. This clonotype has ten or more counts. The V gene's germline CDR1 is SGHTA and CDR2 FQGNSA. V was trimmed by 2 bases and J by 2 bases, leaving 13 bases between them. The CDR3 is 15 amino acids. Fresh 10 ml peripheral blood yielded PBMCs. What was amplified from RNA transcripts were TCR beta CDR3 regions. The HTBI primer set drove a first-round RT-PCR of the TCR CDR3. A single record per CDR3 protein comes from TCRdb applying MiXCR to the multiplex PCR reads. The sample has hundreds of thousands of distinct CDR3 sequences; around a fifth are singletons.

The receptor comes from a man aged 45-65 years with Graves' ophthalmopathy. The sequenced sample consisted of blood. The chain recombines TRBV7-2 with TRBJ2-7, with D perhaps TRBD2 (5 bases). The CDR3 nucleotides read TGTGCCAGCAGCTTACGTCGAGGGCCAGCCTACGAGCAGTACTTC. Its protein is CASSLRRGPAYEQYF.